The next 13 T cell receptor beta chains were all read from a single sample in a study of PD-L1 blockade in urothelial cancer. Sequencing was performed with immunoSEQ multiplex PCR; in TCRdb, only in-frame clones are kept and a portion is missing. The sample records 30,000 to 40,000 clones, about 87% being singletons. Time point given: pretreatment peripheral blood. This sample comprised PBMCs, obtained around atezolizumab (anti-PD-L1) treatment. The receptors originated from a man between 60 and 75 years old with urothelial cancer.

This chain joins TRBV11-2 and TRBJ2-2; TRBD2 might be the D (6 bases). V lost 5 bases and J 4 bases, leaving 11 bases between the germline ends. CDR3 length: 14 amino acids. From germline, CDR1 is SGHAT and CDR2 FQNNGV. CDR3 DNA: TGTGCCAGCAGCCCCGGGGGAAGCACCGGGGAGCTGTTTTTT. It codes for CASSPGGSTGELFF.

The chain employs TRBV5-4 and TRBJ2-3; 10 nucleotides match TRBD2. The CDR3 loop spans 16 amino acids. Trimming cost V 4 bases and J 1 base; bases outside gene matches: 6. Germline loops: CDR1 SGHNT, CDR2 YYREEE (reference sequence). CDR3 in DNA: TGTGCCAGCAGCAATGGACTAGCGGCCGGCACAGATACGCAGTATTTT. It yields the protein CASSNGLAAGTDTQYF.

The V gene is TRBV11-2, the J gene TRBJ1-3; 9 bases align to TRBD1. J gave up 0 bases and V 5 bases, and 5 bases lay outside the gene matches. The CDR3 is made up of 16 amino acids. CDR1 is SGHAT and CDR2 is FQNNGV in the germline V gene. The CDR3 DNA reads as TGTGCCAGCAGCACCGGGGGACAGGGCTCTGGAAACACCATATATTTT. It is translated as CASSTGGQGSGNTIYF.

Comments on this clone: The same CDR3 also results from other DNA sequences found in this sample. The genes are TRBV4-3 and TRBJ1-2; D unclear. The germline V gene encodes CDR1 LGHNA and CDR2 YSLEER. Trimming stripped 4 bases from V and 4 bases from J, with 7 bases between. This CDR3 comprises 12 residues. The CDR3 loop is CASSRGVYGYTF. The CDR3 DNA reads as TGCGCCAGCAGCCGAGGAGTCTATGGCTACACCTTC.

This sequence joins TRBV5-1 and TRBJ2-7; 12 bases align to TRBD2. Losses at the gene ends were 1 base for V and 2 bases for J; bases not matched to a gene: 7. Germline lookup yields CDR1 SGHRS and CDR2 YFSETQ. The length of the CDR3 is 17 residues. CDR3 sequence: CASSLSATSGGTYEQYF. The CDR3 coding sequence is TGCGCCAGCAGCTTGTCAGCGACTAGCGGGGGTACCTACGAGCAGTACTTC.

The J gene is TRBJ2-5, the V gene TRBV9; 7 positions match TRBD1. With V trimmed by 0 bases and J by 2 bases, 7 bases remained unmatched. The CDR3 has 16 amino acids. From germline, CDR1 is SGDLS and CDR2 YYNGEE. The CDR3, as DNA: TGTGCCAGCAGCGTAGAGTGGGGACAGCCGCAAGAGACCCAGTACTTC. Residues: CASSVEWGQPQETQYF.

V is TRBV13 and J is TRBJ2-1; 11 bases align to TRBD2. The CDR3 spans 15 residues. Looked up from germline, CDR1 is PRHDT and CDR2 is FYEKMQ (reference sequence). With 4 bases clipped from V and 5 bases from J, the junction kept 4 bases outside the gene matches. CDR3 protein: CASSWPGLADNEQFF. The CDR3 DNA follows: TGTGCCAGCAGCTGGCCGGGACTAGCGGACAATGAGCAGTTCTTC.

The gene calls are TRBV10-3 and TRBJ2-7, with D maybe TRBD2 (5 bases). The germline V gene encodes CDR1 ENHRY and CDR2 SYGVKD. This CDR3 comprises 13 residues. Trimming stripped 9 bases from V and 2 bases from J, with 14 bases between. The CDR3 region is CAIRGSVAYEQYF. As DNA, the CDR3 is TGTGCCATACGCGGTAGCGTAGCCTACGAGCAGTACTTC.

V is TRBV19 and J is TRBJ1-6; 10 bases map to TRBD1. V lost 4 bases and J lost 10; bases outside the gene matches: 4. The CDR3 covers 14 residues. Germline assignment: CDR1 LNHDA and CDR2 SQIVND (reference sequence). The CDR3 sequence: CASSTGTGVSPLHF. In DNA form, the CDR3 reads TGTGCCAGTAGTACCGGGACAGGGGTCTCACCCCTCCACTTT.

The chain combines TRBV10-2 with TRBJ2-3, with D tentatively TRBD2 (6 bases). Deletions cut 7 bases from V and 0 bases from J, with 8 bases between. The germline V gene encodes CDR1 WSHSY and CDR2 SAAADI. The CDR3 has 13 residues. CDR3 residues: CASIAESTDTQYF. The CDR3 DNA reads TGCGCCAGCATAGCGGAAAGCACAGATACGCAGTATTTT.

In this sample, this clone turned up once. This chain connects TRBV6-1 to TRBJ1-3; D is unresolved. Germline CDR1 reads MNHNS; CDR2 reads SASEGT. This CDR3 has 17 amino acids. Trimming pared 4 bases from V and 0 bases from J, leaving 16 bases between. The CDR3 DNA is TGTGCCAGCAGTGCCCGTCCTATTTCCGGCTCTGGAAACACCATATATTTT. Encoded protein: CASSARPISGSGNTIYF.

The chain recombines TRBV27 with TRBJ2-3, with 7 bases identical to TRBD2. J was trimmed by 0 bases and V by 0 bases; bases with no gene match: 6. The CDR3 is 17 residues long. Germline V CDR1 and CDR2: MNHEY, SMNVEV (reference sequence). The CDR3 sequence is CASSLSLLAASTDTQYF. CDR3 sequence (DNA): TGTGCCAGCAGTTTATCCCTCCTAGCGGCAAGCACAGATACGCAGTATTTT.

The chain employs TRBV28 and TRBJ1-2; 8 nucleotides line up with TRBD1. The CDR3 extends over 17 amino acids. With V trimmed by 6 bases and J by 3 bases, 15 bases remained unmatched. Germline CDR1 is MDHEN and CDR2 is SYDVKM. CDR3 region: CASSTQSGRGLDYGYTF. CDR3 coding DNA: TGTGCCAGCAGCACCCAGTCGGGCAGGGGGCTTGACTATGGCTACACCTTC.